This TCR beta chain stems from a study of CD8+ T cells in alopecia areata (dated by TCRdb to about 2018). General notes on the study: Skin from C3H/HeJ donors with spontaneous alopecia (roughly 6-13 months old) was grafted onto female C3H/HeJ recipients that were 7-10 weeks old. High-throughput TCRbeta sequencing was used to examine T cell clonal expansion in alopecia areata in both the C3H/HeJ mouse model and human patients. On the human side, TCRbeta sequencing was run on scalp tissue and on sorted CD4+ and CD8+ peripheral blood T cells from healthy controls and from alopecia areata patients with either patchy or totalis/universalis disease. Scalp clonality was compared across normal scalp (n=4), patchy alopecia areata scalp (n=8), and alopecia totalis/universalis scalp (n=8). The RNA source kit depended on sample type: the PAXgene miRNA kit for fixed scalp, the miRNeasy kit for PBMCs, and the RNeasy kit for mouse skin. TCRbeta CDR3 regions were amplified by immunoSEQ multiplex PCR with 35 Vbeta forward and 13 Jbeta reverse primers.

The investigation overall reported the following: Scalp TCR repertoire analysis is complicated because resident alphabeta T cells in normal human skin are also sequenced, whereas mouse skin is dominated by gammadelta T cells. Higher clonality and more expanded CD8+ clones were observed in lesional scalp than in normal scalp, particularly in alopecia totalis/universalis, a finding suggestive of antigenic drive. Compared with mice, TCR sequences shared between patients were less clear, possibly partly because of HLA diversity across the patient population.

This clone was recorded a few times. Its recognized antigen is unknown. The gene names and germline sequences given are murine. The CDR3 end lies 4 residues beyond the end of the read and is filled in from the germline J gene. Reading from cysteine to phenylalanine, the CDR3 counts 14 amino acids. Part of the CDR3 DNA is given, 30 bases translated from base 1. The germline V gene (reference sequence) specifies LGHNA as CDR1 and YNLKQL as CDR2. Pooled mouse cutaneous lymph node cells were stained for CD4, CD8alpha, NKG2D, NKG2ACE and other markers, then sorted on a BD Influx. Libraries were made using the immunoSEQ multiplex PCR assay. To provide template for TCR sequencing, every sample had RNA extracted and reverse transcribed into cDNA. First-strand cDNA was synthesized with SuperScript III using a 2:1 mix of oligo-dT and random hexamers. A synthetic immune receptor repertoire was used to gauge amplification bias, and whatever bias remained was removed computationally. Libraries were sequenced on Illumina HiSeq using 60 bp reads that covered the CDR3 and were read from J toward V. The published analysis was carried out like this. Raw reads were preprocessed for error removal, and CDR3 was defined according to IMGT conventions as running from the conserved cysteine to phenylalanine. Clonality was computed as 1 minus the Shannon entropy, with the entropy normalized by log2 of the number of productive unique TCRs. CD4 or CD8 identity of scalp clones was inferred by cross-referencing scalp TCRbeta sequences with sorted blood CD4 and CD8 repertoires. TCRdb re-hosts the immuneACCESS table, in-frame sequences only. Its copies lack some clones; in the studies checked, an unresolved V gene accounts for under half of them, and the cause for the rest is not known. For V, J and clone size, that table is used; D and trimming come from the DNA. This sample includes around 300,000 clones, and none of them was observed just once. The top ten clonotypes cover roughly 1.2% of the sample.

This sequence was found in a C3H/HeJ mouse with alopecia areata. The MHC haplotype carried by mice of this strain is H2-k. This receptor chain uses TRBV5 and TRBJ2-1; 10 nucleotides in the junction match TRBD2. Input material: CD4+ T cells sorted from a lymph node. Incomplete CDR3 DNA: TGTGCCAGCAGCCAAGCGGGACTGGGGGCT. This yields the protein CASSQAGLGA. The CDR3 reads in full as CASSQAGLGAEQFF.